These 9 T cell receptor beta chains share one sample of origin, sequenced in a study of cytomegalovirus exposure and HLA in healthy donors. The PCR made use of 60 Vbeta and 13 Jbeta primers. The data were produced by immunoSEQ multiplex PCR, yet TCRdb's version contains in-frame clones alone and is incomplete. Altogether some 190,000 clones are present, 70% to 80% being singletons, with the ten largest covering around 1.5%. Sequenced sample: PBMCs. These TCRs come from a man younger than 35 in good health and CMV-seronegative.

CDR3 loop: CASSSLDRPHEQYF. As DNA, the CDR3 is TGCGCCAGCAGCTCCCTAGACAGGCCACACGAGCAGTACTTC. The chain combines TRBV5-1 with TRBJ2-7, with D perhaps matching TRBD1 (6 bases). Germline V gene sequence: CDR1 SGHRS, CDR2 YFSETQ. V was cut by 3 bases and J by 5 bases, with 15 bases left in between. The CDR3 consists of 14 residues.

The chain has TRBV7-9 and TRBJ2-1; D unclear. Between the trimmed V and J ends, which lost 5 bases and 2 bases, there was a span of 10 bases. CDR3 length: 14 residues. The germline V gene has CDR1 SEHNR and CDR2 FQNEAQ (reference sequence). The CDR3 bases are TGTGCCAGCAGCCCGGTCGCGGCCTACAATGAGCAGTTCTTC. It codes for CASSPVAAYNEQFF.

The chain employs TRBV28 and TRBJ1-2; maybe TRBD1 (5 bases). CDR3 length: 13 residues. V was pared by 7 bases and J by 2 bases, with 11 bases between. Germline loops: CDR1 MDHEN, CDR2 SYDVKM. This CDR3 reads CASTLGGNYGYTF. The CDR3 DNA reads TGTGCCAGCACCCTCGGGGGAAACTATGGCTACACCTTC.

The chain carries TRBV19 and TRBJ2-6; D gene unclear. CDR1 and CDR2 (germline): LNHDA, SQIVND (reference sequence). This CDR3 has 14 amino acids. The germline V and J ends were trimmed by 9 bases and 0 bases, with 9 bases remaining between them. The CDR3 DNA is TGTGCCAGCCTCAGGCGCTCTGGGGCCAACGTCCTGACTTTC. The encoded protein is CASLRRSGANVLTF.

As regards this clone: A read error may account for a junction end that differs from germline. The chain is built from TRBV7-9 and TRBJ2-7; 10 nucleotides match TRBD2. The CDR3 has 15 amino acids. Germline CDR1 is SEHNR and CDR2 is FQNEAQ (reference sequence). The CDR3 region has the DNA TGTTCCAGCAGCTTAAAGCGGGGGGGCCCAAGCGAGCAGTACTTC. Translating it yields CSSSLKRGGPSEQYF. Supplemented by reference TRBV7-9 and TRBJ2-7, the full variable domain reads DTGVSQNPRHKITKRGQNVTFRCDPISEHNRLYWYRQTLGQGPEFLTYFQNEAQLEKSRLLSDRFSAERPKGSFSTLEIQRTEQGDSAMYLCSSSLKRGGPSEQYFGPGTRLTVT.

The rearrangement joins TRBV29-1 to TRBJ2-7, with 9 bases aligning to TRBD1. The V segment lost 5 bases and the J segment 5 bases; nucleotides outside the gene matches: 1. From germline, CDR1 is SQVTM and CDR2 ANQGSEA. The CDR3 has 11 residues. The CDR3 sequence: CSVRQGDEQYF. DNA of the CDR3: TGCAGCGTTAGACAGGGGGACGAGCAGTACTTC.

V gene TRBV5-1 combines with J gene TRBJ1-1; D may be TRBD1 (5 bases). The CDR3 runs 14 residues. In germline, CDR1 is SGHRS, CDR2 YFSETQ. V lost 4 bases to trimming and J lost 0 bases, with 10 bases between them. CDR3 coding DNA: TGCGCCAGCAGCATAACAGGCCTGAACACTGAAGCTTTCTTT. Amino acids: CASSITGLNTEAFF.

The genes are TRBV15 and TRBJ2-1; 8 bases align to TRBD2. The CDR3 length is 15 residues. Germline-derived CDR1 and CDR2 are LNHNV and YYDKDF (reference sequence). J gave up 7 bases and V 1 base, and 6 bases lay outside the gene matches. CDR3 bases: TGTGCCACCAGCAGAGTTAGCGGGAAGGGTAATGAGCAGTTCTTC. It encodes CATSRVSGKGNEQFF.

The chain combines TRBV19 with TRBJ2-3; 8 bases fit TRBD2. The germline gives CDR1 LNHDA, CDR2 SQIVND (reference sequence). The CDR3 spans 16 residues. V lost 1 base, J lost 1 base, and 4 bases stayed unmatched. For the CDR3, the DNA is TGTGCCAGTAGTATAGTAGCGGGGAGCCGCACAGATACGCAGTATTTT. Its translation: CASSIVAGSRTDTQYF.